The 23 T cell receptor beta chains given below trace back to one sample, sequenced in a study of blood T cell repertoires in COVID-19. TCRdb's table, derived via immunoSEQ multiplex PCR, lists solely in-frame clones and lacks some. The sample consists of under 500,000 clones, about 89% of them appearing once. Sequencing used peripheral blood. The receptors were sampled from a woman aged 25 to 39 with acute or convalescent COVID-19.

The CDR3 loop reads CAISPWGGAGADTQYF. The CDR3 DNA is TGTGCCATCAGCCCCTGGGGGGGGGCAGGCGCAGATACGCAGTATTTT. The chain uses TRBV10-3 and TRBJ2-3; TRBD2 is a possible D gene (7 bases). Trimming removed 6 bases at V and 4 bases at J, with 20 bases between. CDR3 length equals 16 residues. Germline loops: CDR1 ENHRY, CDR2 SYGVKD.

This clone showed up just once. V gene TRBV11-2 combines with J gene TRBJ1-2, with D tentatively TRBD1 (6 bases). Trimming stripped 4 bases from V and 4 bases from J, with 13 bases between. Germline CDR1 reads SGHAT; CDR2 reads FQNNGV. The CDR3 runs 14 residues. CDR3 coding DNA: TGTGCCAGCAGCTCAACAGGGTCGAGCTATGGCTACACCTTC. Its protein product is CASSSTGSSYGYTF.

This chain connects TRBV29-1 to TRBJ2-6; the D gene is possibly TRBD1 (5 bases). V lost 5 bases, J lost 0 bases, and 20 bases lay in between. The CDR3 loop spans 18 amino acids. CDR1 SQVTM and CDR2 ANQGSEA come from the germline V gene. The CDR3 DNA reads as TGCAGCGTTATTCAGGGTTTTGAGTGGGGCTCTGGGGCCAACGTCCTGACTTTC. As protein: CSVIQGFEWGSGANVLTF.

CDR3 nucleotides: TGCAGCGTTGAAGAGGGGACTAGCGGGGGGGCCTGGGAGACCCAGTACTTC. Its protein is CSVEEGTSGGAWETQYF. J is TRBJ2-5 and V is TRBV29-1, with 16 bases lining up with TRBD2. Germline V gene data show CDR1 as SQVTM and CDR2 as ANQGSEA. The CDR3 runs 17 residues. Trimming at V came to 0 bases and at J to 5 bases, leaving 6 bases not matched to a gene.

This chain joins TRBV7-6 and TRBJ1-2; D gene unclear. The CDR3 extends over 16 amino acids. The V end lost 1 base, the J end lost 5 bases, and 17 bases lay between the germline ends. The germline gives CDR1 SGHVS, CDR2 FNYEAQ. The CDR3 DNA is TGTGCCAGCAGCTTAGGTGCAACACGCTCATTTTATGGCTACACCTTC. Its translation: CASSLGATRSFYGYTF.

The chain uses TRBV21-1 and TRBJ1-2; TRBD1, the table's D call, was not compared with the DNA. TRBV21-1 is a listed pseudogene. The CDR3 is made up of 15 amino acids. CDR3: CASSKLRGRKYGYTF. The CDR3 DNA sequence: TGTGCCAGCAGCAAATTGAGGGGGCGTAAGTATGGCTACACCTTC.

The chain uses TRBV24-1 and TRBJ2-2, with a possible D match to TRBD1 (5 bases). The V end was cut by 1 base, the J end by 7 bases, with 12 bases between. Germline CDR1 KGHDR, CDR2 SFDVKD. CDR3 length: 15 amino acids. The DNA of the CDR3 is TGTGCCACCAGTGATTTAGGGGTATCCGGCGGGGAGCTGTTTTTT. As protein: CATSDLGVSGGELFF.

In its sample, this clone was seen once. The chain recombines TRBV24-1 with TRBJ2-7; a possible D gene is TRBD2 (5 bases). From germline, CDR1 is KGHDR and CDR2 SFDVKD. V dropped 9 bases and J dropped 3 bases, with 17 bases sitting between them. This CDR3 is 14 amino acids long. CDR3 sequence: CATSASGKHYEQYF. The CDR3 DNA reads as TGTGCCACCTCCGCCTCCGGGAAGCACTACGAGCAGTACTTC.

V usage is TRBV5-1 and J usage is TRBJ2-7, with TRBD1 as a possible D gene (6 bases). CDR3 length equals 15 residues. V was pared by 3 bases and J by 0 bases, with 13 bases between. Per the germline V gene, CDR1 is SGHRS and CDR2 is YFSETQ. The CDR3 DNA sequence: TGCGCCAGCAGCTCTTCCGGACAGTACTCCTACGAGCAGTACTTC. It codes for CASSSSGQYSYEQYF. The variable domain in full, with the rest retrieved from reference TRBV5-1 and TRBJ2-7, is KAGVTQTPRYLIKTRGQQVTLSCSPISGHRSVSWYQQTPGQGLQFLFEYFSETQRNKGNFPGRFSGRQFSNSRSEMNVSTLELGDSALYLCASSSSGQYSYEQYFGPGTRLTVT.

The V call is TRBV19, the J call TRBJ1-4; possible D gene TRBD1, 5 bases. Trimming stripped 4 bases from V and 8 bases from J, with 8 bases between. This CDR3 contains 12 residues. Per the germline V gene, CDR1 is LNHDA and CDR2 is SQIVND (reference sequence). Here the CDR3 reads CASSTTAEKLFF. CDR3 coding DNA: TGTGCCAGTAGTACGACAGCGGAAAAACTGTTTTTT.

The chain employs TRBV7-9 and TRBJ1-2; D ambiguous. The CDR3 is 12 residues long. From germline, CDR1 is SEHNR and CDR2 FQNEAQ (reference sequence). The germline V and J ends were trimmed by 5 bases and 0 bases, with 4 bases remaining between them. The CDR3 sequence: CASSRTNYGYTF. The DNA of the CDR3 is TGTGCCAGCAGCCGTACTAACTATGGCTACACCTTC.

V usage is TRBV28 and J usage is TRBJ1-5; D gene ambiguous. This CDR3 has 14 residues. V was shortened by 3 bases and J by 6 bases, with 12 bases between the two germline ends. CDR1 and CDR2 (germline): MDHEN, SYDVKM. CDR3 nucleotide sequence: TGTGCCAGCAGTTTGAGATCACGCGGTCAGCCCCAGCATTTT. Amino acid sequence: CASSLRSRGQPQHF.

This clone is a singleton in its sample. The rearrangement uses TRBV5-4 and TRBJ2-5, with D perhaps matching TRBD1 (5 bases). V was trimmed by 1 base and J by 5 bases, leaving 12 bases between them. This CDR3 contains 14 residues. The V gene's germline CDR1 is SGHNT and CDR2 YYREEE (reference sequence). CDR3 sequence reads: CASSLWGYGETQYF. In DNA, the CDR3 is TGTGCCAGCAGCTTGTGGGGCTACGGGGAGACCCAGTACTTC.

In DNA, the CDR3 is TGTGCCAGCAGTTACTCGAGGCACGGGGGGCCCTACGAGCAGTACTTC. Its protein product is CASSYSRHGGPYEQYF. The rearrangement uses TRBV6-5 and TRBJ2-7; maybe TRBD2 (7 bases). V was shortened by 0 bases and J by 2 bases, with 14 bases between the two germline ends. Germline V lookup: CDR1 MNHEY, CDR2 SVGAGI. This CDR3 comprises 16 residues.

The rearrangement links TRBV5-1 to TRBJ2-1; TRBD1 aligns across 12 bases. The length of the CDR3 is 15 residues. J lost 8 bases, V lost 7 bases, and 10 bases had no gene match. The germline gives CDR1 SGHRS, CDR2 YFSETQ. CDR3 coding DNA: TGCGCCAGCGGTGCCGGGACAGGGGGCAAGGATGAGCAGTTCTTC. This translates into CASGAGTGGKDEQFF.

In DNA form, the CDR3 reads TGTGCCAGCAGTGAAGGTCGGGGGGGCTACACCTTC. Translating gives CASSEGRGGYTF. The rearrangement links TRBV6-1 to TRBJ1-2, with a possible D match to TRBD1 (5 bases). V was clipped by 1 base and J by 8 bases, with 8 bases between them. The CDR3 is 12 residues long. CDR1 and CDR2 (germline): MNHNS, SASEGT.

V is TRBV6-6 and J is TRBJ1-2; 9 bases are shared with TRBD1. In germline, CDR1 is MNHNY, CDR2 SVGAGI (reference sequence). The V segment lost 10 bases and the J segment 3 bases; nucleotides outside the gene matches: 6. CDR3 size: 13 residues. The CDR3 DNA follows: TGTGCCACCACGACAGGGGGTTACTATGGCTACACCTTC. Residues: CATTTGGYYGYTF.

J is TRBJ2-3 and V is TRBV11-2, with 7 bases fitting TRBD2. Germline V gives CDR1 SGHAT, CDR2 FQNNGV. Germline trimming cut 5 bases from V and 0 bases from J; bases unmatched to any gene: 5. The CDR3 consists of 15 residues. This CDR3 reads CASSRGDLSTDTQYF. The CDR3 nucleotides are TGTGCCAGCAGCCGGGGGGACTTAAGCACAGATACGCAGTATTTT.

A single count supports this clone. Distinct nucleotide sequences in the sample also encode this CDR3. V gene TRBV10-1 combines with J gene TRBJ2-1; 12 bases line up with TRBD2. Germline V lookup: CDR1 WNHNN, CDR2 SYGVQD (reference sequence). V was pared by 4 bases and J by 5 bases, with 6 bases of the junction left unmatched. The CDR3 runs 16 residues. DNA for the CDR3: TGCGCCAGCAGTGGCCCGGGACTAGCGGGTAACAATGAGCAGTTCTTC. Amino acids: CASSGPGLAGNNEQFF.

The chain uses TRBV6-5 and TRBJ1-6; D is unresolved. The CDR3 is made up of 14 amino acids. The germline V gene encodes CDR1 MNHEY and CDR2 SVGAGI. The germline V and J ends were trimmed by 8 bases and 5 bases, with 13 bases remaining between them. This CDR3 reads CASRGGIHNSPLHF. DNA for the CDR3: TGTGCCAGCCGCGGAGGGATCCATAATTCACCCCTCCACTTT.

The chain is built from TRBV3-1 (or the pseudogene TRBV3-2) and TRBJ2-5; a weak D match, TRBD2 (6 bases). Trimming left V 4 bases short and J 2 bases short, with 20 bases between. This CDR3 region has 17 residues. Germline CDR1 and CDR2: LGHDT and YNNKEL (reference sequence). For the CDR3, the DNA is TGTGCCAGCAGCCGCCTCGTATCGCGGGGTAGGCAAGAGACCCAGTACTTC. Translating it yields CASSRLVSRGRQETQYF.

The chain combines TRBV30 with TRBJ2-3, with 11 bases fitting TRBD2. V shed 5 bases, J shed 5 bases, and the junction held 9 bases outside the gene matches. Per the germline V gene, CDR1 is GTSNPN and CDR2 is SVGIG (reference sequence). The length of the CDR3 is 15 residues. Here the CDR3 DNA reads TGTGCCTGGGATTTTAGCGGGGGGGCCGAAGATACGCAGTATTTT. Residues: CAWDFSGGAEDTQYF.

The chain employs TRBV30 and TRBJ2-3; TRBD2 aligns across 8 bases. The length of the CDR3 is 15 residues. Germline V CDR1 and CDR2: GTSNPN, SVGIG (reference sequence). Trimming at V came to 2 bases and at J to 4 bases, leaving 8 bases not matched to a gene. The chain's CDR3 is CAWSRGSGAADTQYF. The CDR3 DNA reads TGTGCCTGGAGTAGGGGTAGCGGGGCCGCAGATACGCAGTATTTT.